This T cell receptor beta chain was retrieved from a study of cytomegalovirus exposure and HLA in healthy donors. Study observations and caveats: An Asian-associated ancestry cluster reportedly showed fewer N-insertions than the roughly 670-donor mean in a later analysis. A likely sequencing artifact accounted for one observed cluster of highly shared sequence variants.

CDR1 is MNHEY, CDR2 SVGAGI, per germline. The ends were cut back, 5 bases at V and 0 bases at J, with 7 bases in the middle. CDR3 length: 13 amino acids. The PCR was carried out with 60 Vbeta primers and 13 Jbeta primers. The assay was immunoSEQ multiplex PCR, and TCRdb's table has in-frame clones only and misses some. This sample has some 120,000 clones; more than 80% occur once, and the top ten carry around 10%. Concerning this clone: Antigen: not known.

The V and J genes are TRBV6-5 and TRBJ1-1; no clear D gene. Sequencing was carried out using PBMCs. This TCR derives from a man aged 30 to 39 in good health and CMV-seropositive. CDR3 sequence (DNA): TGTGCCAGCAGTATACAGATGAACACTGAAGCTTTCTTT. Translating gives CASSIQMNTEAFF.